The 28 T cell receptor beta chains below were found in one sample sequenced in a study of cytomegalovirus exposure and HLA in healthy donors. In the PCR, 60 Vbeta and 13 Jbeta primers were used. TCRdb's copy holds only in-frame clones and misses some; the assay was immunoSEQ multiplex PCR. The sample holds approximately 150,000 clones, 65% to 85% seen once. Sequenced sample: PBMCs. All receptors come from a woman aged 40 to 49 in good health and CMV-seropositive.

The CDR3, as DNA: TGTGCCAGCAGCTTGACAGGGTATCGGCCTTTCTCTGGAAACACCATATATTTT. This sequence encodes CASSLTGYRPFSGNTIYF. V and J are TRBV5-5 and TRBJ1-3; possible D gene TRBD1, 6 bases. Trimming removed 1 base from V and 0 bases from J, with 17 bases in between. The CDR3 sequence is 18 residues long. The germline V gene has CDR1 SGHKS and CDR2 YYEKEE (reference sequence).

This chain links TRBV5-4 with TRBJ2-7; D is perhaps TRBD1 (6 bases). The V gene lost 3 bases and the J gene lost 0 bases, with 19 bases spanning the gap. CDR1 is SGHNT, CDR2 YYREEE, per germline (reference sequence). This CDR3 is built from 17 residues. For the CDR3, the DNA is TGTGCCAGCAGCTCGCCGGGACAAAAACTTCCCTCCTACGAGCAGTACTTC. Residues: CASSSPGQKLPSYEQYF.

A single count supports this clone. The chain links TRBV2 to TRBJ2-4; 15 bases agree with TRBD2. CDR3 length: 18 amino acids. Trimming took 3 bases from V and 6 from J; bases not matched to a gene: 9. In germline, CDR1 is SNHLY, CDR2 FYNNEI. DNA for the CDR3: TGTGCCAGCAGTGACCTACGGACTAGCGGGGGGGCTGGAAACATTCAGTACTTC. It specifies CASSDLRTSGGAGNIQYF.

The chain links TRBV5-6 to TRBJ2-3; a weak D match, TRBD2 (5 bases). The CDR3 consists of 13 residues. Trimming removed 1 base from V and 4 bases from J, with 7 bases in between. The V gene's germline CDR1 is SGHDT and CDR2 YYEEEE. CDR3 region: CASSLKGADTQYF. CDR3 bases: TGTGCCAGCAGCTTGAAGGGAGCAGATACGCAGTATTTT.

The gene calls are TRBV6-5 and TRBJ1-4; tentative D call: TRBD1 (6 bases). Trimming shortened V by 0 bases and J by 8 bases, and 13 bases separated the two germline ends. The CDR3 is 15 amino acids. The germline CDR1 and CDR2 sequences are MNHEY and SVGAGI. The CDR3 reads CASSYSGQGWEKLFF. The CDR3 DNA sequence: TGTGCCAGCAGTTACTCGGGGCAGGGGTGGGAAAAACTGTTTTTT.

V and J are TRBV19 and TRBJ2-6, with D possibly being TRBD2 (5 bases). The CDR3 runs 18 residues. The germline gives CDR1 LNHDA, CDR2 SQIVND (reference sequence). The V and J ends lost 7 bases and 0 bases respectively, with 19 bases between them. CDR3 bases: TGTGCCAGTAACGTCAGACAAGGCGGGTTCTCTGGGGCCAACGTCCTGACTTTC. Translation gives CASNVRQGGFSGANVLTF.

The CDR3 bases are TGTGCCAGCAGCTTAGGCGGGAGAAAAGAGACCCAGTACTTC. It codes for CASSLGGRKETQYF. The rearrangement joins TRBV5-8 to TRBJ2-5; 7 bases match TRBD2. The V segment lost 2 bases and the J segment 3 bases; nucleotides outside the gene matches: 4. There are 14 residues in the CDR3. Germline assignment: CDR1 SGHTS and CDR2 YDEGEE. Variable domain in full (rest from reference TRBV5-8 and TRBJ2-5): EAGVTQSPTHLIKTRGQQATLRCSPISGHTSVYWYQQALGLGLQFLLWYDEGEERNRGNFPPRFSGRQFPNYSSELNVNALELEDSALYLCASSLGGRKETQYFGPGTRLLVL.

This clone was seen just once. The rearrangement links TRBV11-2 to TRBJ2-7; the D gene is possibly TRBD1 (5 bases). The V and J ends lost 7 bases and 3 bases respectively, with 16 bases between them. The germline V gene has CDR1 SGHAT and CDR2 FQNNGV. The CDR3 length is 14 residues. CDR3 nucleotide sequence: TGTGCCAGCACCTACGTGGCAGGGCACTACGAGCAGTACTTC. Its protein is CASTYVAGHYEQYF.

The chain links TRBV21-1 to TRBJ1-2; the table's D gene call, TRBD1, was not cross checked with the DNA. TRBV21-1 represents a pseudogene. The CDR3 runs to 14 residues. CDR3 region: CASRMKGMNYGYTF. The CDR3 DNA reads as TGTGCCAGCAGAATGAAGGGGATGAACTATGGCTACACCTTC.

The chain recombines TRBV28 with TRBJ1-2, with 7 bases fitting TRBD1. The J segment lost 8 bases and the V segment lost 7 bases, leaving 10 bases of the junction unmatched. CDR3 size: 13 residues. Germline CDR1 and CDR2: MDHEN and SYDVKM. In DNA, the CDR3 is TGTGCCAGCACACTCCAGGGGGGTGTGGGCTACACCTTC. Translation gives CASTLQGGVGYTF.

The chain recombines TRBV6-5 with TRBJ1-2, with TRBD1 identical over 8 bases. CDR1 and CDR2 from the germline V gene are MNHEY and SVGAGI. V shed 10 bases, J shed 8 bases, and the junction held 9 bases outside the gene matches. The CDR3 is 12 amino acids. In DNA form, the CDR3 reads TGTGCCATTCGACAGGGGTTGCGGGGCTACACCTTC. Translation: CAIRQGLRGYTF.

V and J are TRBV18 and TRBJ1-2; 8 bases map to TRBD1. V shed 0 bases and J 1 base; nucleotides not matched to a gene: 7. The length of the CDR3 is 17 residues. Germline V gene data show CDR1 as KGHSH and CDR2 as LQKENI. The CDR3 nucleotides read TGTGCCAGCTCACCACCGGGACAGGCCGGGATTAACTATGGCTACACCTTC. Amino acid sequence: CASSPPGQAGINYGYTF.

As DNA, the CDR3 is TGTGCCAGCAGCCAAGGCACCGCTAGCGGGAAACAAGAGACCCAGTACTTC. It is translated as CASSQGTASGKQETQYF. The chain has TRBV4-2 and TRBJ2-5, with 9 bases matching TRBD2. This CDR3 has 17 amino acids. With 1 base clipped from V and 2 bases from J, the junction kept 8 bases outside the gene matches. Germline loops: CDR1 LGHNA, CDR2 YNFKEQ.

The chain is built from TRBV9 and TRBJ1-3; TRBD1 agrees at 7 bases. CDR1 is SGDLS, CDR2 YYNGEE, per germline. The CDR3 loop spans 14 amino acids. Trimming at V came to 3 bases and at J to 4 bases, leaving 4 bases not matched to a gene. The CDR3 loop is CASSATGNGNTIYF. Here the CDR3 DNA reads TGTGCCAGCAGCGCGACAGGGAACGGAAACACCATATATTTT.

The V and J genes are TRBV29-1 and TRBJ2-3; the D gene is possibly TRBD1 (9 bases). Trimming shortened V by 3 bases and J by 7 bases, and 38 bases separated the two germline ends. CDR1 and CDR2 (germline): SQVTM, ANQGSEA. The CDR3 consists of 21 residues. The DNA of the CDR3 is TGCAGCGTTGAGAACAGGGGGCGAAATTTTTTCCGGACTAGCCCCGCTCATACGCAGTATTTT. Translated, it gives CSVENRGRNFFRTSPAHTQYF.

In the case of this clone: Germline is not matched at one junction end, which may reflect a read error. This chain joins TRBV20-1 and TRBJ1-5; tentative D call: TRBD1 (6 bases). CDR1 and CDR2 from the germline V gene are DFQATT and SNEGSKA (reference sequence). CDR3 length: 11 amino acids. The CDR3 DNA is TGCAGTGCCCCGACAGGAGACCTACTGTATTTT. The encoded protein is CSAPTGDLLYF.

The V call is TRBV6-5, the J call TRBJ1-4, with TRBD1 as a possible D gene (6 bases). The CDR3 loop spans 14 amino acids. V was trimmed by 4 bases and J by 7 bases, leaving 13 bases between them. Per germline, CDR1 MNHEY and CDR2 SVGAGI. CDR3 sequence reads: CASSSDSRGEKLFF. The CDR3 nucleotides read TGTGCCAGCAGTTCGGACAGTAGGGGTGAAAAACTGTTTTTT.

The chain joins TRBV11-2 to TRBJ2-7; the match to TRBD2 covers 10 bases. CDR1 SGHAT and CDR2 FQNNGV come from the germline V gene. V shed 1 base and J 0 bases; nucleotides not matched to a gene: 6. The CDR3 is made up of 17 amino acids. CDR3 region: CASSLGVSGGSSYEQYF. The DNA of the CDR3 is TGTGCCAGCAGCTTAGGGGTTAGCGGGGGGAGCTCCTACGAGCAGTACTTC.

The chain carries TRBV5-1 and TRBJ1-2; D might be TRBD1 (6 bases). The CDR3 loop spans 16 amino acids. Germline V gives CDR1 SGHRS, CDR2 YFSETQ. V lost 0 bases and J lost 6, with 18 bases in between. For the CDR3, the DNA is TGCGCCAGCAGCTTGGGGGTCAGGGGTTCCACGCATGGCTACACCTTC. This gives the protein CASSLGVRGSTHGYTF.

CDR3 DNA sequence: TGTGCCTGGAGTGTAGGATGGGACAGGCTATACAATGAGCAGTTCTTC. This codes for CAWSVGWDRLYNEQFF. The rearrangement links TRBV30 to TRBJ2-1, with TRBD1 matching over 8 bases. Per the germline V gene, CDR1 is GTSNPN and CDR2 is SVGIG (reference sequence). Trimming at V came to 0 bases and at J to 4 bases, leaving 8 bases not matched to a gene. CDR3 length: 16 amino acids.

V gene TRBV5-4 combines with J gene TRBJ2-4; TRBD1 matches 10 bases. The CDR3 extends over 16 amino acids. Per the germline V gene, CDR1 is SGHNT and CDR2 is YYREEE (reference sequence). J lost 5 bases, V lost 0 bases, and 5 bases had no gene match. The CDR3 region has the DNA TGTGCCAGCAGCTTGGGACAGACAGGGGGCGAAAACATTCAGTACTTC. This sequence encodes CASSLGQTGGENIQYF.

V gene TRBV25-1 combines with J gene TRBJ1-2; TRBD1 agrees at 11 bases. The CDR3 sequence is 17 residues long. The junction had 12 bases not matched to a gene; V was cut back by 1 base and J by 8 bases. Germline CDR1 MGHDK, CDR2 SYGVNS. CDR3 nucleotide sequence: TGTGCCAGCAGTGAATTGGGGACAGGGGGTTTCCCCGAAGGCTACACCTTC. Translation gives CASSELGTGGFPEGYTF.

Regarding this clone: The same CDR3 is also encoded by other DNA sequences in this sample. The chain links TRBV6-6 to TRBJ2-7, with 10 bases matching TRBD1. V gave up 2 bases and J gave up 7 bases; unmatched junction bases: 8. Germline values: CDR1 MNHNY, CDR2 SVGAGI (reference sequence). This CDR3 spans 15 amino acids. CDR3 DNA: TGTGCCAGCAGTTACGATACTTGGACAGGGGGTGAGCAGTACTTC. Protein: CASSYDTWTGGEQYF.

The CDR3: CASSQFPQGGTNEKLFF. The CDR3 bases are TGCGCCAGCAGCCAATTCCCACAGGGGGGGACTAATGAAAAACTGTTTTTT. The V call is TRBV5-1, the J call TRBJ1-4; 8 positions agree with TRBD1. Germline CDR1 SGHRS, CDR2 YFSETQ. V lost 4 bases, J lost 2 bases, and 10 bases stayed unmatched. This CDR3 spans 17 amino acids.

CDR3 in amino acids: CASSQDRQGAYNEQFF. The CDR3 nucleotides are TGTGCCAGCAGCCAAGATCGACAGGGGGCATACAATGAGCAGTTCTTC. This chain connects TRBV14 to TRBJ2-1; TRBD1 aligns across 10 bases. This CDR3 has 16 amino acids. The V gene end was trimmed by 0 bases and the J gene end by 4 bases; junction bases not matched to a gene: 3. CDR1 and CDR2 from the germline V gene are SGHDN and FVKESK.

The chain couples TRBV9 to TRBJ2-2, with D maybe TRBD1 (6 bases). The CDR3 runs 14 residues. CDR1 is SGDLS, CDR2 YYNGEE, per germline. Trimming removed 1 base at V and 3 bases at J, with 7 bases between. The CDR3 region is CASSVRTDTGELFF. The CDR3 nucleotides are TGTGCCAGCAGCGTACGGACAGACACCGGGGAGCTGTTTTTT. The variable domain in full, with the rest retrieved from reference TRBV9 and TRBJ2-2, is DSGVTQTPKHLITATGQRVTLRCSPRSGDLSVYWYQQSLDQGLQFLIQYYNGEERAKGNILERFSAQQFPDLHSELNLSSLELGDSALYFCASSVRTDTGELFFGEGSRLTVL.

This sequence joins TRBV4-1 and TRBJ2-3, with 8 nucleotides matching TRBD2. CDR3 length: 16 residues. Germline trimming cut 0 bases from V and 6 bases from J; bases unmatched to any gene: 8. Germline values: CDR1 MGHRA, CDR2 YSYEKL. CDR3 residues: CASSQDSGIGQDTQYF. The DNA for the CDR3 is TGCGCCAGCAGCCAAGATAGCGGGATCGGTCAGGATACGCAGTATTTT.

J is TRBJ2-7 and V is TRBV23-1; tentatively, D is TRBD1 (7 bases). TRBV23-1 is an ORF for which the function is uncertain. The CDR3 is made up of 16 amino acids. V lost 3 bases to trimming and J lost 3 bases, with 18 bases between them. This CDR3 reads CASSQPRDREVYEQYF. The CDR3, as DNA: TGCGCCAGCAGTCAGCCCAGAGACAGGGAGGTCTACGAGCAGTACTTC.